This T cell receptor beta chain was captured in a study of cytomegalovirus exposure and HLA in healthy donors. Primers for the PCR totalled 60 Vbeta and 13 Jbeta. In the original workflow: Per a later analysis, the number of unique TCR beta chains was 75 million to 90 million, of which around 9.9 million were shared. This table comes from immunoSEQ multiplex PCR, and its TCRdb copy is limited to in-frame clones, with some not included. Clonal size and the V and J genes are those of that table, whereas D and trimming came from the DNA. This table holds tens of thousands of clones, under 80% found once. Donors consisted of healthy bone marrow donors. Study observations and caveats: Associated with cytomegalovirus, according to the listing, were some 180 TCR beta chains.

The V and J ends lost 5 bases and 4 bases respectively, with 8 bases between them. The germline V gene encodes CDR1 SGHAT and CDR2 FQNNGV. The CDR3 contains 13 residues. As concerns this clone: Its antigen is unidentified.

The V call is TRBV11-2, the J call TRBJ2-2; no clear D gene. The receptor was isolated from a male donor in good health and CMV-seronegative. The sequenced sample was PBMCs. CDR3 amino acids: CASSRGSTGELFF. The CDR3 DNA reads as TGTGCCAGCAGCCGCGGAAGCACCGGGGAGCTGTTTTTT.